The 32 T cell receptor beta chains given below trace back to one sample, sequenced in a study of regulatory T cells in long-lasting Graves disease. The time point here: persistent/refractory GD, antithyroid drugs over 5 years with positive TRAb. PBMC RNA was the source of the TCR library. CDR3-region Arm-PCR and iRepertoire HTBI primers produced the TCR beta libraries. TCRdb processed the multiplex PCR reads anew with MiXCR; each CDR3 protein has one entry. The sample includes approximately 470,000 distinct CDR3 sequences, less than 25% of them seen just once. The source was peripheral blood mononuclear cells (PBMCs), collected when the disease was refractory, from a patient treated with antithyroid drugs. The source is a female donor with Graves disease.

This clonotype was detected many times. The chain joins TRBV11-3 to TRBJ2-5; no reliable D call. The ends were cut back, 0 bases at V and 1 base at J, with 9 bases in the middle. Germline V gene data show CDR1 as SGHNT and CDR2 as YENEEA. This CDR3 spans 15 amino acids. CDR3 in amino acids: CASSLDSTSQETQYF. For the CDR3, the DNA is TGTGCCAGCAGCTTAGATTCGACAAGCCAAGAGACCCAGTACTTC.

The V gene is TRBV5-1, the J gene TRBJ2-5; the match to TRBD1 covers 7 bases. V lost 1 base to trimming and J lost 4 bases; unmatched junction nucleotides: 13. CDR1 is SGHRS, CDR2 YFSETQ, per germline. This CDR3 comprises 17 residues. The CDR3 sequence is CASSLSSRGRLGETQYF. As DNA, the CDR3 is TGCGCCAGCAGCTTGTCCTCGAGGGGGCGATTAGGAGAGACCCAGTACTTC. Complete variable domain (other parts from reference TRBV5-1 and TRBJ2-5): KAGVTQTPRYLIKTRGQQVTLSCSPISGHRSVSWYQQTPGQGLQFLFEYFSETQRNKGNFPGRFSGRQFSNSRSEMNVSTLELGDSALYLCASSLSSRGRLGETQYFGPGTRLLVL.

This clonotype was seen only a few times. The chain carries TRBV19 and TRBJ2-5; a weak D match, TRBD2 (6 bases). There are 15 residues in the CDR3. CDR1 and CDR2 (germline): LNHDA, SQIVND (reference sequence). The V gene lost 5 bases and the J gene lost 5 bases, with 18 bases spanning the gap. The CDR3 sequence: CASSPPRGRGETQYF. Written as DNA, the CDR3 is TGTGCCAGTAGTCCTCCGCGGGGACGGGGGGAGACCCAGTACTTC.

The chain links TRBV10-2 to TRBJ2-7; D call uncertain. Germline V lookup: CDR1 WSHSY, CDR2 SAAADI. The CDR3 consists of 15 residues. V dropped 0 bases and J dropped 4 bases, with 13 bases sitting between them. In DNA, the CDR3 is TGCGCCAGCAGTGAGTCGTATAGGGCCGTATACGAGCAGTACTTC. Residues: CASSESYRAVYEQYF.

This chain connects TRBV3-1 to TRBJ2-7, with D perhaps matching TRBD2 (6 bases). The CDR3 is 14 amino acids. The germline CDR1 and CDR2 sequences are LGHDT and YNNKEL (reference sequence). The V and J ends lost 3 bases and 0 bases respectively, with 9 bases between them. The CDR3 DNA reads as TGTGCCAGCAGCCATGGGGGGAGCTCCTACGAGCAGTACTTC. The encoded protein is CASSHGGSSYEQYF.

V and J are TRBV3-1 and TRBJ2-1, with TRBD2 matching 12 bases. The J segment lost 7 bases and the V segment lost 1 base, leaving 5 bases of the junction unmatched. This CDR3 spans 16 amino acids. Germline V gene lookup returns CDR1 LGHDT and CDR2 YNNKEL (reference sequence). For the CDR3, the DNA is TGTGCCAGCAGCCAAGCGACTAGCGGGAGTTGGAATGAGCAGTTCTTC. Protein: CASSQATSGSWNEQFF.

This clonotype has just a few counts. The rearrangement links TRBV4-1 to TRBJ2-7; D is uncertain. Looked up from germline, CDR1 is MGHRA and CDR2 is YSYEKL. Trimming removed 4 bases at V and 1 base at J, with 17 bases between. The CDR3 is made up of 16 amino acids. The CDR3 DNA reads as TGCGCCAGCAGCCTCCAACCAGGCAGGCGGTCCTACGAGCAGTACTTC. Encoded protein: CASSLQPGRRSYEQYF.

The chain is built from TRBV19 and TRBJ1-6, with a possible D match to TRBD1 (5 bases). Germline V gene sequence: CDR1 LNHDA, CDR2 SQIVND (reference sequence). V shed 10 bases and J shed 8 bases, with 18 bases lying between them. This CDR3 has 14 residues. The CDR3 DNA reads TGTGCCACGTCCGAGACAGAGGGTTATTCACCCCTCCACTTT. This translates into CATSETEGYSPLHF.

In this sample, this clonotype turned up a few times. The chain couples TRBV2 to TRBJ2-1; 8 bases fit TRBD2. The V and J ends lost 1 base and 0 bases, in that order; junction bases with no gene match: 5. In germline, CDR1 is SNHLY, CDR2 FYNNEI. This CDR3 contains 17 residues. The CDR3 protein is CASSEGLALSSYNEQFF. CDR3 DNA sequence: TGTGCCAGCAGTGAAGGACTAGCGCTCAGCTCCTACAATGAGCAGTTCTTC.

Notes on this clonotype: The junction departs from the called germline gene at one end, perhaps through a read error. The chain couples TRBV5-6 to TRBJ1-2; 7 bases match TRBD1. CDR1 is SGHDT and CDR2 is YYEEEE in the germline V gene. This CDR3 region has 14 residues. The DNA for the CDR3 is TGTGCCAGCACCTTGGGAAAGGGGGCGAGTGGCTACACCTTC. Its protein is CASTLGKGASGYTF. Variable domain in full (rest from reference TRBV5-6 and TRBJ1-2): DAGVTQSPTHLIKTRGQQVTLRCSPKSGHDTVSWYQQALGQGPQFIFQYYEEEERQRGNFPDRFSGHQFPNYSSELNVNALLLGDSALYLCASTLGKGASGYTFGSGTRLTVV.

This clonotype was observed at least ten times. The rearrangement joins TRBV6-1 to TRBJ1-5, with 7 bases identical to TRBD1. Germline assignment: CDR1 MNHNS and CDR2 SASEGT. V shed 4 bases and J 5 bases; nucleotides not matched to a gene: 11. CDR3 length equals 16 residues. The CDR3 nucleotides read TGTGCCAGCAGTGGTACCGGGACAGTACACGATCAGCCCCAGCATTTT. Amino acid sequence: CASSGTGTVHDQPQHF.

This clonotype was detected ten times or more. The rearrangement links TRBV28 to TRBJ2-2; D ambiguous. The CDR3 covers 14 residues. The V gene's germline CDR1 is MDHEN and CDR2 SYDVKM. Trimming stripped 3 bases from V and 1 base from J, with 6 bases between. The CDR3 here is CASSFAGNTGELFF. CDR3 nucleotides: TGTGCCAGCAGTTTCGCAGGGAACACCGGGGAGCTGTTTTTT.

This clonotype was found a few times. The V call is TRBV28, the J call TRBJ1-1; 10 bases fit TRBD1. The V and J ends lost 6 bases and 11 bases, in that order; junction bases with no gene match: 9. Germline V gene sequence: CDR1 MDHEN, CDR2 SYDVKM. This CDR3 comprises 13 residues. CDR3: CASRDRGTSQAFF. The DNA for the CDR3 is TGTGCCAGCAGGGACAGGGGGACGTCACAGGCTTTCTTT.

This clonotype appeared many times. CDR3 sequence reads: CASILGGSGIKETQYF. The CDR3 nucleotides are TGTGCCAGCATACTAGGGGGTAGCGGGATTAAAGAGACCCAGTACTTC. The chain uses TRBV11-2 and TRBJ2-5, with 8 bases aligning to TRBD2. Unmatched junction bases numbered 13, after V lost 7 bases and J lost 3 bases. Germline V gives CDR1 SGHAT, CDR2 FQNNGV. The CDR3 extends over 16 amino acids.

The chain uses TRBV4-1 and TRBJ2-7; 7 nucleotides line up with TRBD2. V shed 1 base, J shed 4 bases, and the junction held 7 bases outside the gene matches. Germline V gene lookup returns CDR1 MGHRA and CDR2 YSYEKL. This CDR3 has 15 amino acids. The CDR3 coding sequence is TGCGCCAGCAGCCAAGTCGGGAGGTCTGGATACGAGCAGTACTTC. Its protein product is CASSQVGRSGYEQYF.

This clonotype has a handful of counts. The V and J genes are TRBV18 and TRBJ2-3; D unclear. CDR3 size: 18 residues. V shed 3 bases and J shed 2 bases, with 21 bases lying between them. In germline, CDR1 is KGHSH, CDR2 LQKENI. In nucleotides, the CDR3 is TGTGCCAGCTCACCCTTCCTTGCCCGACGGAAAAACACAGATACGCAGTATTTT. This translates into CASSPFLARRKNTDTQYF.

The chain carries TRBV4-1 and TRBJ2-7, with D possibly TRBD1 on 6 matching bases. The germline V gene encodes CDR1 MGHRA and CDR2 YSYEKL. V was clipped by 0 bases and J by 2 bases, with 11 bases between them. The CDR3 loop spans 15 amino acids. The CDR3 bases are TGCGCCAGCAGCCAAGAGTATAGGGGGACCTACGAGCAGTACTTC. It translates to CASSQEYRGTYEQYF.

The V and J genes are TRBV6-1 and TRBJ1-2; D is uncertain. The germline CDR1 and CDR2 sequences are MNHNS and SASEGT. Deletions cut 6 bases from V and 2 bases from J, with 10 bases between. The CDR3 contains 13 residues. The CDR3 here is CASSHGENYGYTF. Here the CDR3 DNA reads TGTGCCAGCAGCCACGGGGAGAACTATGGCTACACCTTC.

The table lists this clonotype with many counts. The chain links TRBV28 to TRBJ2-2; D may match TRBD1 or TRBD2 (5 bases each). This CDR3 contains 14 residues. CDR1 is MDHEN and CDR2 is SYDVKM in the germline V gene. The V end lost 1 base, the J end lost 4 bases, and 7 bases lay between the germline ends. CDR3 DNA sequence: TGTGCCAGCAGTTTATTCGGGGCCACCGGGGAGCTGTTTTTT. This sequence encodes CASSLFGATGELFF.

Ten or more counts support this clonotype. The CDR3, as DNA: TGTGCCAGCAAGAGGACACAGAACACTGAAGCTTTCTTT. It encodes CASKRTQNTEAFF. The genes are TRBV6-1 and TRBJ1-1; weak D call: TRBD1 (5 bases). The CDR3 is made up of 13 amino acids. Germline CDR1 and CDR2: MNHNS and SASEGT. Between the trimmed V and J ends, which lost 7 bases and 1 base, there was a span of 10 bases.

This clonotype showed up just a few times. This chain connects TRBV7-2 to TRBJ1-1; D not certain. Trimming took off 4 bases at V and 8 bases at J, with 14 bases between the two ends. The CDR3 covers 13 residues. Germline CDR1 SGHTA, CDR2 FQGNSA. The CDR3 DNA is TGTGCCAGCAGCTATAGCTATTCCCGGGAAGCTTTCTTT. Translation gives CASSYSYSREAFF.

The V call is TRBV6-1, the J call TRBJ2-3, with 14 bases lining up with TRBD2. Trimming at V came to 3 bases and at J to 4 bases, leaving 0 bases not matched to a gene. The germline gives CDR1 MNHNS, CDR2 SASEGT. The CDR3 is 15 residues long. CDR3: CASSEGLAGADTQYF. For the CDR3, the DNA is TGTGCCAGCAGTGAGGGACTAGCGGGAGCAGATACGCAGTATTTT.

This clonotype was counted only a few times. The chain recombines TRBV4-2 with TRBJ1-5, with no clear D. The V end was cut by 0 bases, the J end by 0 bases, with 3 bases between. CDR3 length equals 14 residues. Germline V gives CDR1 LGHNA, CDR2 YNFKEQ. The CDR3 here is CASSQDISNQPQHF. In DNA, the CDR3 is TGTGCCAGCAGCCAAGACATTAGCAATCAGCCCCAGCATTTT.

The J gene is TRBJ2-7, the V gene TRBV10-1; 11 nucleotides line up with TRBD1. In germline, CDR1 is WNHNN, CDR2 SYGVQD (reference sequence). This CDR3 has 15 amino acids. J gave up 4 bases and V 6 bases, and 8 bases lay outside the gene matches. CDR3 in amino acids: CASSIGDRGSYEQYF. Written as DNA, the CDR3 is TGCGCCAGCAGCATCGGGGACAGGGGGAGTTACGAGCAGTACTTC.

Only a few counts were recorded for this clonotype. In nucleotides, the CDR3 is TGCAGTGCTAGCGAGGGGCCCCTCTACGAGCAGTACTTC. Amino acids: CSASEGPLYEQYF. The chain couples TRBV20-1 to TRBJ2-7, with D possibly being TRBD1 or TRBD2 (5 bases each). Trimming cost V 3 bases and J 3 bases, with 12 bases left between them. There are 13 residues in the CDR3. Germline-derived CDR1 and CDR2 are DFQATT and SNEGSKA (reference sequence).

This clonotype has more than one count but fewer than ten. The rearrangement links TRBV7-9 to TRBJ2-7; 8 bases are a match to TRBD2. The CDR3 totals 15 residues. Per germline, CDR1 SEHNR and CDR2 FQNEAQ (reference sequence). V lost 3 bases and J lost 4; bases outside the gene matches: 8. The CDR3 reads CASSLWGSGTYEQYF. CDR3 nucleotide sequence: TGTGCCAGCAGCTTGTGGGGTAGCGGGACATACGAGCAGTACTTC. The full variable domain, completed using reference TRBV7-9 and TRBJ2-7, is DTGVSQNPRHKITKRGQNVTFRCDPISEHNRLYWYRQTLGQGPEFLTYFQNEAQLEKSRLLSDRFSAERPKGSFSTLEIQRTEQGDSAMYLCASSLWGSGTYEQYFGPGTRLTVT.

This clonotype was counted ten times or more. The V call is TRBV20-1, the J call TRBJ1-1; the D gene is possibly TRBD1 (6 bases). The germline V and J ends were trimmed by 0 bases and 3 bases, with 14 bases remaining between them. CDR3 length: 15 amino acids. CDR1 and CDR2 from the germline V gene are DFQATT and SNEGSKA (reference sequence). CDR3 in DNA: TGCAGTGCTAGAGATTTCCGGACAGAGGACACTGAAGCTTTCTTT. Its protein is CSARDFRTEDTEAFF.

The chain links TRBV5-4 to TRBJ2-7; 9 bases agree with TRBD1. The CDR3 contains 13 residues. Germline-derived CDR1 and CDR2 are SGHNT and YYREEE (reference sequence). V lost 4 bases to trimming and J lost 6 bases; unmatched junction nucleotides: 5. For the CDR3, the DNA is TGTGCCAGCAGCCCCGGGACAGGGCTCGAGCAGTACTTC. Translated: CASSPGTGLEQYF.

This clonotype has ten or more counts. V and J are TRBV2 and TRBJ2-5; 7 nucleotides match TRBD2. The CDR3 covers 16 residues. Losses at the gene ends were 4 bases for V and 7 bases for J; bases not matched to a gene: 15. Germline values: CDR1 SNHLY, CDR2 FYNNEI. DNA for the CDR3: TGTGCCAGCAGTGTTCACCTGCGGGAGCACGACGGGACCCAGTACTTC. Translating gives CASSVHLREHDGTQYF. The variable domain in full, completed from reference TRBV2 and TRBJ2-5, reads EPEVTQTPSHQVTQMGQEVILRCVPISNHLYFYWYRQILGQKVEFLVSFYNNEISEKSEIFDDQFSVERPDGSNFTLKIRSTKLEDSAMYFCASSVHLREHDGTQYFGPGTRLLVL.

The sample holds many counts of this clonotype. This chain joins TRBV2 and TRBJ2-1; 10 nucleotides line up with TRBD2. CDR3 length equals 17 residues. Germline V lookup: CDR1 SNHLY, CDR2 FYNNEI. V shed 3 bases and J 9 bases; nucleotides not matched to a gene: 14. The CDR3 DNA reads as TGTGCCAGCAGTGATTCTTCGGCTAGCGGGAGAGTCGGTGAGCAGTTCTTC. Translating gives CASSDSSASGRVGEQFF.

The chain uses TRBV4-3 and TRBJ2-7, with 8 bases identical to TRBD1. V lost 1 base, J lost 3 bases, and 11 bases stayed unmatched. The CDR3 covers 17 residues. Germline CDR1 LGHNA, CDR2 YSLEER. The CDR3 here is CASSQVGGQGAVYEQYF. The CDR3 nucleotides read TGCGCCAGCAGCCAAGTTGGAGGGCAGGGGGCCGTCTACGAGCAGTACTTC.

This clonotype was counted at least ten times. The chain carries TRBV6-1 and TRBJ2-7; TRBD2 matches at 7 bases. V gave up 4 bases and J gave up 1 base; unmatched junction bases: 7. This CDR3 has 15 residues. Per germline, CDR1 MNHNS and CDR2 SASEGT. The CDR3 loop is CASSAERGASYEQYF. The CDR3 nucleotides are TGTGCCAGCAGTGCGGAGCGGGGAGCTTCCTACGAGCAGTACTTC.